The TCR beta chain under discussion was sequenced for a study of blood T cells in healthy people across ages. Per germline, CDR1 SGHTS and CDR2 YDEGEE. The V end was cut by 4 bases, the J end by 0 bases, with 15 bases between. The CDR3 length is 16 residues. Then a second PCR, running about 7 to 11 cycles, was carried out with a sample-barcoded 5' primer and a J-beta primer mix. TCRdb called the 5' RACE reads again in MiXCR, with one record for every CDR3 protein. Among 1,500,000 or so distinct CDR3 sequences listed, roughly two fifths were seen once. V usage is TRBV5-8 and J usage is TRBJ2-3; D perhaps matches TRBD2 (6 bases). Input material: blood. This TCR was sampled from a woman between 18 and 29 years old in good health. CDR3 DNA sequence: TGTGCCAGCAGCCCTCGGGGGAGAGTTAGCACAGATACGCAGTATTTT. This translates into CASSPRGRVSTDTQYF.